These T cell receptor beta chains were read from a single sample in a study of T-cell memory formation after mild COVID-19. TCRdb called the 5' RACE reads again in MiXCR, with one record for every CDR3 protein. The repertoire holds roughly 130,000 distinct CDR3 sequences, with approximately 15% as singletons. The source material was PBMCs or a T cell subset sorted from them (not recorded which). These receptors were collected from a man aged 18 to 30 who had mild COVID-19 (a few samples of this study predate the infection). Cell type and time point are not known. CDR3s include the opening cysteine and the closing phenylalanine or tryptophan. D genes are given only for firm matches. Clone size is stated in some rows and not others, as once, few, many or a class when expanded.

v_gene: TRBV6-5
j_gene: TRBJ2-7
d_gene: TRBD2
abundance: -
CDR3nt: TGTGCCAGCAGTTTCACCGGGACTAGCCGATACGAGCAGTACTTC
CDR3aa: CASSFTGTSRYEQYF

v_gene: TRBV6-5
j_gene: TRBJ2-3
d_gene: -
abundance: -
CDR3nt: TGTGCCAGCAGTCAAGGTGGGCCCGGTACGCAGTATTTT
CDR3aa: CASSQGGPGTQYF

v_gene: TRBV7-2
j_gene: TRBJ2-5
d_gene: TRBD1
abundance: -
CDR3nt: TGTGCCAGCGGTCCTACAGGGGGAGGAGGCGAGACCCAGTACTTC
CDR3aa: CASGPTGGGGETQYF

v_gene: TRBV12-3/TRBV12-4
j_gene: TRBJ2-1
d_gene: TRBD2
abundance: -
CDR3nt: TGTGCCAGCAGTTCGCGGGGGGACTCCTACAATGAGCAGTTCTTC
CDR3aa: CASSSRGDSYNEQFF

v_gene: TRBV5-1
j_gene: TRBJ2-3
d_gene: TRBD1
abundance: few
CDR3nt: TGCGCCAGCAGCTTGGGTGGACAGGGTGGCACAGATACGCAGTATTTT
CDR3aa: CASSLGGQGGTDTQYF

v_gene: TRBV24-1
j_gene: TRBJ2-1
d_gene: -
abundance: -
CDR3nt: TGTGCCACCAGTGATTTGCAGGACAATGAGCAGTTCTTC
CDR3aa: CATSDLQDNEQFF

v_gene: TRBV3-1
j_gene: TRBJ2-7
d_gene: -
abundance: -
CDR3nt: TGTGCCAGCAGCCCGCAATCCTCCTACGAGCAGTACTTC
CDR3aa: CASSPQSSYEQYF

v_gene: TRBV20-1
j_gene: TRBJ1-1
d_gene: TRBD1
abundance: few
CDR3nt: TGCAGTGCTAGCCGGACAGGCGCCATGAACACTGAAGCTTTCTTT
CDR3aa: CSASRTGAMNTEAFF

v_gene: TRBV5-1
j_gene: TRBJ2-2
d_gene: -
abundance: many
CDR3nt: TGCGCCAGCAGCGCCCTGGCGGACGAGCTGTTTTTT
CDR3aa: CASSALADELFF

v_gene: TRBV27
j_gene: TRBJ2-2
d_gene: -
abundance: -
CDR3nt: TGTGCCAGCAGTTGGACTGTTTCCCGCACCTTTCCCGTTGCCGGGGAGCTGTTTTTT
CDR3aa: CASSWTVSRTFPVAGELFF

v_gene: TRBV5-6
j_gene: TRBJ2-6
d_gene: -
abundance: many
CDR3nt: TGTGCCAGCAGCTTGGGGACCTCTGGGGCCAACGTCCTGACTTTC
CDR3aa: CASSLGTSGANVLTF

v_gene: TRBV6-2/TRBV6-3
j_gene: TRBJ2-1
d_gene: TRBD2
abundance: -
CDR3nt: TGTGCCAGCAGTTACTCGACCTGGGGCGCGGGGGGGACCTACAATGAGCAGTTCTTC
CDR3aa: CASSYSTWGAGGTYNEQFF

v_gene: TRBV24-1
j_gene: TRBJ2-5
d_gene: -
abundance: -
CDR3nt: TGTGCCACCAGTGATATACAAGAGACCCAGTACTTC
CDR3aa: CATSDIQETQYF

v_gene: TRBV9
j_gene: TRBJ2-2
d_gene: -
abundance: -
CDR3nt: TGTGCCAGCAGCGTAGTGTGGGGGACCGGGGAGCTGTTTTTT
CDR3aa: CASSVVWGTGELFF

v_gene: TRBV14
j_gene: TRBJ2-5
d_gene: -
abundance: -
CDR3nt: TGTGCCAGCAGCCAGTTCCAAGAGACCCAGTACTTC
CDR3aa: CASSQFQETQYF

v_gene: TRBV5-1
j_gene: TRBJ2-2
d_gene: -
abundance: many
CDR3nt: TGCGCCAGCAGCTTGGGAATCGCGAACACCGGGGAGCTGTTTTTT
CDR3aa: CASSLGIANTGELFF

v_gene: TRBV6-5
j_gene: TRBJ1-2
d_gene: TRBD1
abundance: few
CDR3nt: TGTGCCTCACGGACAGGGGTTACGGGCTACACCTTC
CDR3aa: CASRTGVTGYTF

v_gene: TRBV18
j_gene: TRBJ1-1
d_gene: -
abundance: -
CDR3nt: TGTGCCAGCTCACTAGGGGCCAGGAACACTGAAGCTTTCTTT
CDR3aa: CASSLGARNTEAFF

v_gene: TRBV20-1
j_gene: TRBJ1-2
d_gene: -
abundance: -
CDR3nt: TGCAGTGCTAGAGATGTCATGTCACCCCGACCCTATGGCTACACCTTC
CDR3aa: CSARDVMSPRPYGYTF

v_gene: TRBV6-2/TRBV6-3
j_gene: TRBJ2-3
d_gene: -
abundance: -
CDR3nt: TGTGCCAGCAGCTCAGTGCTCGATACGCAGTATTTT
CDR3aa: CASSSVLDTQYF

v_gene: TRBV5-1
j_gene: TRBJ2-3
d_gene: -
abundance: few
CDR3nt: TGCGCCAGCAGCTTGGTAGGGGGGGCCGGAGATACGCAGTATTTT
CDR3aa: CASSLVGGAGDTQYF

v_gene: TRBV4-3
j_gene: TRBJ1-6
d_gene: -
abundance: few
CDR3nt: TGCGCCAGCAGCCAAGAGCCTCCAGGCTCCTATAATTCACCCCTCCACTTT
CDR3aa: CASSQEPPGSYNSPLHF

v_gene: TRBV19
j_gene: TRBJ1-3
d_gene: -
abundance: few
CDR3nt: TGTGCCAGTAGATCCCTTCGAGGGGTATATGGAAACACCATATATTTT
CDR3aa: CASRSLRGVYGNTIYF

v_gene: TRBV30
j_gene: TRBJ2-7
d_gene: -
abundance: few
CDR3nt: TGTGCCTGGAGTCCCGGGACTCTGGCCTACGAGCAGTACTTC
CDR3aa: CAWSPGTLAYEQYF

v_gene: TRBV18
j_gene: TRBJ1-3
d_gene: TRBD1
abundance: -
CDR3nt: TGTGCCAGCTCACCACGGGACAGGGCGAACACCATATATTTT
CDR3aa: CASSPRDRANTIYF

v_gene: TRBV5-1
j_gene: TRBJ2-2
d_gene: -
abundance: -
CDR3nt: TGCGCCAGCAGCTTGGAAGGGGTCCCCGGGGAGCTGTTTTTT
CDR3aa: CASSLEGVPGELFF

v_gene: TRBV12-3/TRBV12-4
j_gene: TRBJ2-1
d_gene: -
abundance: many
CDR3nt: TGTGCCAGCGATAAACAGGGCTCCGCCTACAATGAGCAGTTCTTC
CDR3aa: CASDKQGSAYNEQFF

v_gene: TRBV18
j_gene: TRBJ1-1
d_gene: -
abundance: few
CDR3nt: TGTGCCAGCCGTAACAGCCTTATGAACACTGAAGCTTTCTTT
CDR3aa: CASRNSLMNTEAFF

v_gene: TRBV7-2
j_gene: TRBJ2-3
d_gene: -
abundance: -
CDR3nt: TGTGCCAGCAGCTTAGTTGGCACACGATCAGATACGCAGTATTTT
CDR3aa: CASSLVGTRSDTQYF

v_gene: TRBV20-1
j_gene: TRBJ1-1
d_gene: TRBD1
abundance: -
CDR3nt: TGCAGTGGGAGGGGGCTTATGAACACTGAAGCTTTCTTT
CDR3aa: CSGRGLMNTEAFF

v_gene: TRBV5-1
j_gene: TRBJ2-7
d_gene: TRBD2
abundance: many
CDR3nt: TGCGCCAGCAGCTTGAGTGGACTAGCCTCCTACGAGCAGTACTTC
CDR3aa: CASSLSGLASYEQYF

v_gene: TRBV7-6
j_gene: TRBJ1-2
d_gene: -
abundance: -
CDR3nt: TGTGCCAGCAGCTTACCCGGCTTCTATGGCTACACCTTC
CDR3aa: CASSLPGFYGYTF

v_gene: TRBV18
j_gene: TRBJ2-1
d_gene: -
abundance: -
CDR3nt: TGTGCCAGCTCACCAAGGTCCACAGTAAAGACAGAGTACAATGAGCAGTTCTTC
CDR3aa: CASSPRSTVKTEYNEQFF

v_gene: TRBV9
j_gene: TRBJ2-7
d_gene: -
abundance: many
CDR3nt: TGTGCCAGCAGCGTAGGAGCGGGCGGAACCTACGAGCAGTACTTC
CDR3aa: CASSVGAGGTYEQYF

v_gene: TRBV5-6
j_gene: TRBJ2-4
d_gene: -
abundance: -
CDR3nt: TGTGCCAGCAGCTTGAGTCCCGGGGCGGCTAACATTCAGTACTTC
CDR3aa: CASSLSPGAANIQYF

v_gene: TRBV7-2
j_gene: TRBJ2-3
d_gene: -
abundance: few
CDR3nt: TGTGCCAGCAGCCCCCGGACGGTCACAGATACGCAGTATTTT
CDR3aa: CASSPRTVTDTQYF

v_gene: TRBV29-1
j_gene: TRBJ1-1
d_gene: -
abundance: -
CDR3nt: TGCAGCGTTGGTGACACTGAAGCTTTCTTT
CDR3aa: CSVGDTEAFF

v_gene: TRBV6-2/TRBV6-3
j_gene: TRBJ2-5
d_gene: TRBD1
abundance: -
CDR3nt: TGTGCCAGCAGTTACATCCGGACAGGCGGGGAGACCCAGTACTTC
CDR3aa: CASSYIRTGGETQYF

v_gene: TRBV6-1
j_gene: TRBJ2-4
d_gene: -
abundance: few
CDR3nt: TGTGCCAGCAGTGAAGCGCTGGCCCTTGGGGCCAAAAACATTCAGTACTTC
CDR3aa: CASSEALALGAKNIQYF

v_gene: TRBV20-1
j_gene: TRBJ1-6
d_gene: -
abundance: -
CDR3nt: TGCAGTGCTCTAACCGGGACGCATAATTCACCCCTCCACTTT
CDR3aa: CSALTGTHNSPLHF

v_gene: TRBV5-6
j_gene: TRBJ1-2
d_gene: TRBD1
abundance: -
CDR3nt: TGTGCCAGCAGCTCCGACAGGGGCAGCTATGGCTACACCTTC
CDR3aa: CASSSDRGSYGYTF

v_gene: TRBV20-1
j_gene: TRBJ1-1
d_gene: -
abundance: few
CDR3nt: TGCAGTGCTAGTCCCTGGACAGCGGGGTACACTGAAGCTTTCTTT
CDR3aa: CSASPWTAGYTEAFF

v_gene: TRBV20-1
j_gene: TRBJ2-6
d_gene: -
abundance: -
CDR3nt: TGCAGTGCCCGTGGGGGGACTGGGGCCAACGTCCTGACTTTC
CDR3aa: CSARGGTGANVLTF

v_gene: TRBV5-1
j_gene: TRBJ2-1
d_gene: TRBD1
abundance: -
CDR3nt: TGCGCCAGCAGCTTGGGTACGGGACAGGCATCAGGCCAGTTCTTC
CDR3aa: CASSLGTGQASGQFF